Below are 2 T cell receptor beta chains sequenced from a single sample in a study of monozygotic twins with inflammatory bowel disease. TCRdb reprocessed the 5' RACE reads, with one entry per CDR3 protein and no DNA. This listing includes a few hundred thousand distinct CDR3 sequences. Sequencing used blood. These receptors were taken from a human donor with ulcerative colitis or Crohn's disease, or a healthy co-twin of an affected twin (not recorded which).

The genes are TRBV21-1 and TRBJ2-1; with no DNA, the TCRdb D assignment of TRBD1 cannot be verified. TRBV21-1 is a pseudogene. The CDR3 has 15 residues. The CDR3 here is CARGQGFSIHNEQFF.

The rearrangement joins TRBV20-1 to TRBJ2-7. CDR1 is DFQATT, CDR2 SNEGSKA, per germline (reference sequence). The CDR3 contains 11 residues. This CDR3 is CSARDGPEQYF.